This T cell receptor beta chain appears in the sequencing data of a study of cytomegalovirus exposure and HLA in healthy donors. PCR employed 60 Vbeta and 13 Jbeta primers. Assay: immunoSEQ multiplex PCR; the TCRdb copy retains only in-frame clones and omits some. The table shows some 100,000 clones, with around 79% occurring only once. This clone was counted between two and nine times. V was cut by 1 base and J by 9 bases, with 10 bases left in between. The germline V gene has CDR1 SGHTA and CDR2 FQGNSA. CDR3 size: 13 residues. The material sequenced was PBMCs. The source is a male donor in good health and CMV-seropositive. V and J are TRBV7-2 and TRBJ2-1; TRBD2 is a possible D gene (5 bases). CDR3 bases: TGTGCCAGCAGCTTAGGGGCTAGCTCTGAGCAGTTCTTC. It is translated as CASSLGASSEQFF.